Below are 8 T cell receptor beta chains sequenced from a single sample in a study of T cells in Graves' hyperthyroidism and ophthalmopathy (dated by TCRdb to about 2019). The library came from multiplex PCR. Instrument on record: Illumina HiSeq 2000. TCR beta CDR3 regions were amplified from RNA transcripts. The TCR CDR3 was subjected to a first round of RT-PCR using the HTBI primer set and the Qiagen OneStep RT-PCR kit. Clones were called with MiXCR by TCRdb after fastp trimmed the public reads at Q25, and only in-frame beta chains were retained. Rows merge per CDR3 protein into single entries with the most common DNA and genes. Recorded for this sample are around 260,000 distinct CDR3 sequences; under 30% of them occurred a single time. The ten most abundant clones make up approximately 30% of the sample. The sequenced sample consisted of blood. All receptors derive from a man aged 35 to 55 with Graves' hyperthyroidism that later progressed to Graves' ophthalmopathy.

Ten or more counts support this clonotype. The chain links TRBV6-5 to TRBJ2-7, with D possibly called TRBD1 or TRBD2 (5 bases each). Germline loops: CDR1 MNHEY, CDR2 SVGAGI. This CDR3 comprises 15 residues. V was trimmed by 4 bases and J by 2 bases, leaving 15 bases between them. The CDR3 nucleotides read TGTGCCAGCAGTTCCTCGCGAGGGGCGCCCTACGAGCAGTACTTC. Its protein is CASSSSRGAPYEQYF.

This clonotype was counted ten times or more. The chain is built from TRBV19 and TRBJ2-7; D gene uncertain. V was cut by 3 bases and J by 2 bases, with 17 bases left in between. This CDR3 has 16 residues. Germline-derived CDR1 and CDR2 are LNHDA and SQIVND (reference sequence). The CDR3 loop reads CASSILPPTATYEQYF. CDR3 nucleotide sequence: TGTGCCAGTAGTATTCTCCCACCGACCGCAACCTACGAGCAGTACTTC.

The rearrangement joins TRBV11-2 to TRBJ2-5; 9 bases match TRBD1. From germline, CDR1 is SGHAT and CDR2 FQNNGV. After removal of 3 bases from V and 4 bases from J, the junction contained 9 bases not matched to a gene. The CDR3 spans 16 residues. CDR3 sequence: CASSLTGTGILETQYF. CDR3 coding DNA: TGTGCCAGCAGCTTGACCGGGACAGGGATATTAGAGACCCAGTACTTC.

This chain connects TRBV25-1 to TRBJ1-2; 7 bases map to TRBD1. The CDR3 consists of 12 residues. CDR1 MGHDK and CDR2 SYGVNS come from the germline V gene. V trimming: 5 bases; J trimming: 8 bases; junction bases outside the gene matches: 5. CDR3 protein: CASSSPGQGYTF. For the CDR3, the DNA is TGTGCCAGCAGTAGTCCGGGACAGGGCTACACCTTC.

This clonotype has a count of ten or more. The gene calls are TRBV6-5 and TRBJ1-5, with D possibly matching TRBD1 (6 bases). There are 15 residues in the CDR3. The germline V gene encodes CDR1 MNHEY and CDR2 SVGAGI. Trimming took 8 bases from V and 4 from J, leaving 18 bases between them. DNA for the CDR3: TGTGCCAGCGTCATAAAAGGGGGGGGAAATCAGCCCCAGCATTTT. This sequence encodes CASVIKGGGNQPQHF.

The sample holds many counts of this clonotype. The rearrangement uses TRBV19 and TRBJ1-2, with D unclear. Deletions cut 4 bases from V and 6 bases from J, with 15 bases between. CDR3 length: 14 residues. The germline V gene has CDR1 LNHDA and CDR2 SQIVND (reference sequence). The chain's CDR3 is CASSTSVRINGYTF. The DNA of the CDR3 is TGTGCCAGTAGTACCTCGGTCCGGATTAATGGCTACACCTTC. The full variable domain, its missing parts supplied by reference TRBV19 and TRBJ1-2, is DGGITQSPKYLFRKEGQNVTLSCEQNLNHDAMYWYRQDPGQGLRLIYYSQIVNDFQKGDIAEGYSVSREKKESFPLTVTSAQKNPTAFYLCASSTSVRINGYTFGSGTRLTVV.

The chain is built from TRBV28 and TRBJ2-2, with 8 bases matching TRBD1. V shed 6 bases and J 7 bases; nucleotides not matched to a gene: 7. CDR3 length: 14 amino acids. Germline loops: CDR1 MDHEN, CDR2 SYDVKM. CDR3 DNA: TGTGCCAGCAGCAGGACAGGGCCAATCGGGGAGCTGTTTTTT. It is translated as CASSRTGPIGELFF. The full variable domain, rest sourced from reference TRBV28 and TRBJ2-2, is DVKVTQSSRYLVKRTGEKVFLECVQDMDHENMFWYRQDPGLGLRLIYFSYDVKMKEKGDIPEGYSVSREKKERFSLILESASTNQTSMYLCASSRTGPIGELFFGEGSRLTVL.

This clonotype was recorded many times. The CDR3 sequence is CATSKGLQETQYF. The DNA for the CDR3 is TGTGCCACCAGCAAGGGACTACAAGAGACCCAGTACTTC. The rearrangement uses TRBV15 and TRBJ2-5; 7 bases map to TRBD2. The CDR3 has 13 residues. The ends lost 4 bases at V and 2 bases at J; junction bases unmatched: 1. CDR1 and CDR2 (germline): LNHNV, YYDKDF (reference sequence).